This T cell receptor beta chain is drawn from a study of beta chain features in type 1 diabetes. Whole-study results and caveats: People with Type 1 diabetes carried modestly yet significantly shorter TCRB CDR3s in all four CD4+ subsets. More deletions and fewer insertions at VDJ junctions were found in patients with type 1 diabetes. A closer apparent resemblance between naive, central memory and Treg TCRB repertoires was seen in patients than in healthy donors.

This CDR3 spans 17 amino acids. V was clipped by 3 bases and J by 1 base, with 16 bases between them. Germline V gene lookup returns CDR1 LNHDA and CDR2 SQIVND (reference sequence). Each of the sorted populations had a purity greater than 98%. Turning to this clone: Its antigen remains unidentified.

Expressed TCRB transcripts got sequenced, as all isolated RNA was reverse transcribed. Produced via immunoSEQ multiplex PCR; TCRdb's table is partial and in-frame only. The sample holds about 150,000 clones, 10% to 15% seen once. The sequence was obtained from a man younger than 35 with type 1 diabetes. The rearrangement uses TRBV19 and TRBJ1-5, with D perhaps matching TRBD1 (6 bases). The sample was central memory CD4+ T cells from blood. The CDR3, as DNA: TGTGCCAGTAGTATTATCGGGGGGGCTCGGAGCAATCAGCCCCAGCATTTT. It translates to CASSIIGGARSNQPQHF.